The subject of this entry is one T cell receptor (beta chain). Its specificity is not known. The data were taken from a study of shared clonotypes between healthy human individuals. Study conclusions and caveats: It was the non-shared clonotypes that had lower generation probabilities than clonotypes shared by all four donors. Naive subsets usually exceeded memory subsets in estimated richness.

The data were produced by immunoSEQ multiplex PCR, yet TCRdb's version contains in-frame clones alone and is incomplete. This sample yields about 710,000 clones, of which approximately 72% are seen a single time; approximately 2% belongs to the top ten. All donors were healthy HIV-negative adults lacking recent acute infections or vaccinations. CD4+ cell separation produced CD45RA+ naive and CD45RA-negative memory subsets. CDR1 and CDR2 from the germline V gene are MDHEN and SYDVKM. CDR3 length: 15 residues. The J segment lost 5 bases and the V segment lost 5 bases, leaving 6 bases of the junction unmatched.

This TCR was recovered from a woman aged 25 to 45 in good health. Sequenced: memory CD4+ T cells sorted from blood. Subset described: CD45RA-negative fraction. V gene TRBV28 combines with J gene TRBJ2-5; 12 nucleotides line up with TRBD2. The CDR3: CASSITTSGSETQYF. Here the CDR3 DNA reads TGTGCCAGCAGTATCACGACTAGCGGGAGCGAGACCCAGTACTTC.